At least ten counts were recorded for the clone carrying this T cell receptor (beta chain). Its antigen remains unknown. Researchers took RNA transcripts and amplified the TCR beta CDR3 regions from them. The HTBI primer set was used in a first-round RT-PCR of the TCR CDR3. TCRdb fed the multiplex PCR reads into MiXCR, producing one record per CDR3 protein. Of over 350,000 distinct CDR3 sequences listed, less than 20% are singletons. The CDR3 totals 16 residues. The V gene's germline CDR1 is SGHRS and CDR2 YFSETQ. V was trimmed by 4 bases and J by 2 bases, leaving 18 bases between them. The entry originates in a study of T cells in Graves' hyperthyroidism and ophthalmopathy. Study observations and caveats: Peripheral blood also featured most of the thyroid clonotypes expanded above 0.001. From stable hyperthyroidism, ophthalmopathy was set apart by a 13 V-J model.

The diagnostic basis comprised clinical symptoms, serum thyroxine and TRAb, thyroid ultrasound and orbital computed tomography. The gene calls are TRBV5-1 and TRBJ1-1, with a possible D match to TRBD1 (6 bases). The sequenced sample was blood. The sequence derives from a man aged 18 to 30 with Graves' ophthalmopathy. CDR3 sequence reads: CASSLSLDRLNTEAFF. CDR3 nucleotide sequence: TGCGCCAGCAGCCTAAGCCTCGACAGGTTAAACACTGAAGCTTTCTTT.